The 22 T cell receptor beta chains below were found in one sample sequenced in a study of blood T cell repertoires in COVID-19. Generated by immunoSEQ multiplex PCR, the TCRdb table keeps only in-frame clones and is missing some. The sample has tens of thousands of clones; about nine tenths are singletons. Sequencing input: peripheral blood. The receptors were gathered from a human donor in a cohort sampled during active COVID-19.

The chain employs TRBV7-2 and TRBJ2-3; a possible D gene is TRBD1 (7 bases). The CDR3 sequence is 13 residues long. Trimming took 5 bases from V and 8 from J, leaving 14 bases between them. CDR1 SGHTA and CDR2 FQGNSA come from the germline V gene. The CDR3 loop is CASSPRGVSTQYF. The CDR3 nucleotides are TGTGCCAGCAGCCCCAGGGGGGTGAGTACGCAGTATTTT.

This chain connects TRBV28 to TRBJ1-4; the match to TRBD1 covers 7 bases. Per germline, CDR1 MDHEN and CDR2 SYDVKM. V trimming: 3 bases; J trimming: 8 bases; junction bases outside the gene matches: 18. The CDR3 consists of 18 residues. The CDR3: CASSFVGRGVAGFEKLFF. The CDR3 region has the DNA TGTGCCAGCAGTTTCGTCGGCAGGGGGGTGGCGGGGTTCGAAAAACTGTTTTTT.

The V call is TRBV11-1, the J call TRBJ1-2; D call uncertain. Deletions cut 5 bases from V and 2 bases from J, with 9 bases between. Looked up from germline, CDR1 is SGHAT and CDR2 is FQDESV (reference sequence). The CDR3 covers 13 residues. CDR3 nucleotide sequence: TGTGCCAGCAGCCCCCTCGAGAACTATGGCTACACCTTC. Translation: CASSPLENYGYTF.

For the CDR3, the DNA is TGTGCCAGCAGCTCTAAGTGGGCAGGGGTACAAGAAAAACTGTTTTTT. Its protein is CASSSKWAGVQEKLFF. V is TRBV7-9 and J is TRBJ1-4; the D gene is possibly TRBD1 (6 bases). CDR3 length equals 16 residues. From germline, CDR1 is SEHNR and CDR2 FQNEAQ (reference sequence). Trimming removed 4 bases at V and 8 bases at J, with 20 bases between.

The V gene is TRBV9, the J gene TRBJ1-1; D gene ambiguous. This CDR3 region has 15 residues. Germline V gene sequence: CDR1 SGDLS, CDR2 YYNGEE. Trimming removed 0 bases from V and 4 bases from J, with 13 bases in between. The CDR3 region has the DNA TGTGCCAGCAGCGTAGTCGTGACGGAGGGCACTGAAGCTTTCTTT. Its protein is CASSVVVTEGTEAFF.

V gene TRBV6-2 or TRBV6-3 combines with J gene TRBJ2-5, with D maybe TRBD2 (6 bases). Germline V gives CDR1 MNHEY, CDR2 SVGEGT. The CDR3 runs 14 residues. With 4 bases removed from V and 6 bases from J, the gap between germline ends came to 15 bases. The CDR3 region is CASSWDWGIQTQYF. The CDR3 bases are TGTGCCAGCAGTTGGGACTGGGGGATCCAGACCCAGTACTTC.

The chain links TRBV18 to TRBJ2-7, with 7 bases that match TRBD2. This CDR3 is 16 amino acids long. The ends lost 1 base at V and 2 bases at J; junction bases unmatched: 8. Germline V gene sequence: CDR1 KGHSH, CDR2 LQKENI. The CDR3 protein is CASSPLSSGATYEQYF. The DNA of the CDR3 is TGTGCCAGCTCACCACTGTCCAGCGGGGCCACCTACGAGCAGTACTTC.

The chain recombines TRBV29-1 with TRBJ1-1; 8 bases agree with TRBD1. The V gene end was trimmed by 0 bases and the J gene end by 7 bases; junction bases not matched to a gene: 4. This CDR3 region has 13 residues. Germline V lookup: CDR1 SQVTM, CDR2 ANQGSEA. The CDR3 DNA sequence: TGCAGCGTTGAAGACGGGACAGGTATTGAAGCTTTCTTT. Translated: CSVEDGTGIEAFF.

This chain joins TRBV2 and TRBJ1-5; 7 bases fit TRBD1. The CDR3 runs to 13 residues. Germline CDR1 reads SNHLY; CDR2 reads FYNNEI. V lost 8 bases to trimming and J lost 7 bases; unmatched junction nucleotides: 8. This chain's CDR3 is CASGTDTAQPQHF. The CDR3 DNA reads as TGTGCCAGCGGGACAGACACCGCCCAGCCCCAGCATTTT.

The chain employs TRBV3-1 (or the pseudogene TRBV3-2) and TRBJ1-2; 10 positions agree with TRBD1. This CDR3 comprises 15 residues. V gave up 3 bases and J gave up 8 bases; unmatched junction bases: 9. Per the germline V gene, CDR1 is LGHDT and CDR2 is YNNKEL (reference sequence). CDR3 in amino acids: CASSQGQGSPDGYTF. The CDR3 DNA reads as TGTGCCAGCAGCCAGGGACAGGGGAGTCCTGACGGCTACACCTTC.

CDR3 coding DNA: TGTGCCACCGGGGGTAAAGCGGGAGGGTTAAATGAGCAGTTCTTC. This encodes CATGGKAGGLNEQFF. The V gene is TRBV2, the J gene TRBJ2-1; 10 bases agree with TRBD2. The CDR3 loop spans 15 amino acids. V was clipped by 10 bases and J by 7 bases; unmatched bases: 13. In germline, CDR1 is SNHLY, CDR2 FYNNEI.

The CDR3 is CASLKAEYNEQFF. CDR3 in DNA: TGCGCCAGTCTCAAAGCGGAATACAATGAGCAGTTCTTC. The V call is TRBV4-1, the J call TRBJ2-1; a possible D gene is TRBD2 (5 bases). V was trimmed by 9 bases and J by 4 bases, leaving 13 bases between them. Germline CDR1 is MGHRA and CDR2 is YSYEKL. The CDR3 totals 13 residues.

This clone came up a few times. J is TRBJ1-3 and V is TRBV11-2; TRBD1 is a possible D gene (6 bases). The germline CDR1 and CDR2 sequences are SGHAT and FQNNGV. Trimming took off 2 bases at V and 1 base at J, with 15 bases between the two ends. The CDR3 consists of 17 residues. The CDR3: CASSLRTVAWSGNTIYF. The CDR3 nucleotides read TGTGCCAGCAGCTTAAGGACAGTGGCGTGGTCTGGAAACACCATATATTTT.

The genes are TRBV5-3 and TRBJ2-2, with 14 bases identical to TRBD2. TRBV5-3 is designated an ORF whose function remains uncertain. The CDR3 has 17 amino acids. Losses at the gene ends were 4 bases for V and 4 bases for J; bases not matched to a gene: 6. The CDR3 DNA follows: TGTGCCAGAAGCCCGGGACTAGCGGGGGTCGGCACCGGGGAGCTGTTTTTT. It codes for CARSPGLAGVGTGELFF.

The chain carries TRBV12-3 or TRBV12-4 and TRBJ2-2, with unresolved D. V dropped 2 bases and J dropped 12 bases, with 10 bases sitting between them. The CDR3 extends over 12 amino acids. DNA of the CDR3: TGTGCCAGCAGTTTAACAGTCCCTAAGCTGTTTTTT. It specifies CASSLTVPKLFF.

The rearrangement uses TRBV5-5 and TRBJ2-3, with a tentative D call TRBD1 (6 bases). The CDR3 spans 16 residues. V lost 3 bases to trimming and J lost 2 bases, with 16 bases between them. Looked up from germline, CDR1 is SGHKS and CDR2 is YYEKEE (reference sequence). CDR3 sequence reads: CASSSRTAATTDTQYF. The DNA for the CDR3 is TGTGCCAGCAGCTCCAGGACAGCCGCGACCACAGATACGCAGTATTTT.

The chain uses TRBV5-4 and TRBJ1-1; no definite D call. CDR1 and CDR2 (germline): SGHNT, YYREEE (reference sequence). The V and J ends lost 4 bases and 1 base respectively, with 11 bases between them. The CDR3 spans 14 residues. CDR3 residues: CASSPGGRNTEAFF. Written as DNA, the CDR3 is TGTGCCAGCAGCCCAGGAGGGAGGAACACTGAAGCTTTCTTT.

The rearrangement uses TRBV5-1 and TRBJ1-5; D is unclear. The germline V and J ends were trimmed by 4 bases and 2 bases, with 13 bases remaining between them. Germline loops: CDR1 SGHRS, CDR2 YFSETQ. The CDR3 runs 15 residues. The CDR3 protein is CASSPLGEGNQPQHF. The CDR3 DNA reads as TGCGCCAGCAGCCCCCTCGGGGAAGGCAATCAGCCCCAGCATTTT.

The J gene is TRBJ1-2, the V gene TRBV19, with D unclear. The CDR3 is made up of 14 amino acids. Germline lookup yields CDR1 LNHDA and CDR2 SQIVND (reference sequence). Trimming shortened V by 4 bases and J by 4 bases, and 13 bases separated the two germline ends. DNA for the CDR3: TGTGCCAGTAGTAATCGGTTACTACTCTATGGCTACACCTTC. This codes for CASSNRLLLYGYTF.

The CDR3 reads CASSLQGRSYEQYF. The CDR3 DNA reads TGTGCCAGCAGCCTACAGGGGCGGTCCTACGAGCAGTACTTC. The chain joins TRBV7-8 to TRBJ2-7; TRBD1 matches at 7 bases. V lost 5 bases to trimming and J lost 1 base; unmatched junction nucleotides: 5. This CDR3 is 14 amino acids long. CDR1 is SGHVS, CDR2 FQNEAQ, per germline.

The rearrangement uses TRBV9 and TRBJ2-2; TRBD2 matches 15 bases. V trimming: 5 bases; J trimming: 0 bases; junction bases outside the gene matches: 2. Germline V CDR1 and CDR2: SGDLS, YYNGEE. The length of the CDR3 is 17 residues. CDR3 residues: CASRGLAGGSNTGELFF. CDR3 sequence (DNA): TGTGCCAGCAGGGGACTAGCGGGGGGATCGAACACCGGGGAGCTGTTTTTT.

The genes are TRBV19 and TRBJ1-1; 7 bases fit TRBD1. Trimming cost V 6 bases and J 7 bases; bases outside gene matches: 5. The CDR3 sequence is 12 residues long. Germline V lookup: CDR1 LNHDA, CDR2 SQIVND (reference sequence). The CDR3 DNA is TGTGCCAGTAGGTACCGGGACAGTGAAGCTTTCTTT. It translates to CASRYRDSEAFF.